One sample yielded the 10 T cell receptor beta chains listed below, sequenced in a study of blood T cell repertoires in COVID-19. Sequencing was performed with immunoSEQ multiplex PCR; in TCRdb, only in-frame clones are kept and a portion is missing. The sample consists of about 280,000 clones, 85% to 90% of them appearing once. Sequences were obtained from peripheral blood. These receptors originate from a man in his forties or fifties with acute or convalescent COVID-19.

This chain uses TRBV19 with TRBJ2-3; 10 nucleotides agree with TRBD1. V was clipped by 3 bases and J by 4 bases; unmatched bases: 7. The CDR3 covers 16 residues. CDR1 LNHDA and CDR2 SQIVND come from the germline V gene (reference sequence). The CDR3 sequence is CASSIGGTGVADTQYF. The CDR3 DNA sequence: TGTGCCAGTAGTATTGGCGGGACAGGGGTTGCAGATACGCAGTATTTT. Supplemented by reference TRBV19 and TRBJ2-3, the full variable domain reads DGGITQSPKYLFRKEGQNVTLSCEQNLNHDAMYWYRQDPGQGLRLIYYSQIVNDFQKGDIAEGYSVSREKKESFPLTVTSAQKNPTAFYLCASSIGGTGVADTQYFGPGTRLTVL.

This clone was detected only once. The genes are TRBV19 and TRBJ1-2; TRBD1 might be the D (6 bases). Germline V gives CDR1 LNHDA, CDR2 SQIVND (reference sequence). The CDR3 runs to 15 residues. V was pared by 2 bases and J by 8 bases, with 18 bases between. CDR3 residues: CASSISPDSPKGYTF. As DNA, the CDR3 is TGTGCCAGTAGTATATCCCCGGACAGTCCTAAAGGCTACACCTTC.

The rearrangement uses TRBV19 and TRBJ1-1; 7 nucleotides agree with TRBD1. Trimming took 7 bases from V and 6 from J; bases not matched to a gene: 5. CDR3 length equals 12 residues. Germline assignment: CDR1 LNHDA and CDR2 SQIVND (reference sequence). The CDR3 sequence is CASTSTGAEAFF. The CDR3 nucleotides are TGTGCCAGTACCTCAACAGGGGCTGAAGCTTTCTTT.

V usage is TRBV7-9 and J usage is TRBJ2-3; a weak D match, TRBD1 (5 bases). Trimming left V 3 bases short and J 2 bases short, with 9 bases between. The germline CDR1 and CDR2 sequences are SEHNR and FQNEAQ (reference sequence). CDR3 length: 14 residues. CDR3: CASSFRQNTDTQYF. CDR3 nucleotides: TGTGCCAGCAGCTTCAGACAGAACACAGATACGCAGTATTTT.

This clone was detected only once. The junction shows a germline mismatch at one end, possibly a read error. This chain uses TRBV29-1 with TRBJ2-7; D is perhaps TRBD2 (5 bases). This CDR3 is built from 10 residues. Germline V gene data show CDR1 as SQVTM and CDR2 as ANQGSEA. The chain's CDR3 is CSVDEGGQHF. The CDR3 DNA sequence: TGCAGCGTTGATGAGGGTGGCCAGCACTTC.

V is TRBV7-2 and J is TRBJ1-4; no definite D call. CDR1 is SGHTA and CDR2 is FQGNSA in the germline V gene. CDR3 length: 13 residues. Trimming removed 5 bases from V and 7 bases from J, with 11 bases in between. The DNA of the CDR3 is TGTGCCAGCAGCGGTGGGCACACTGAAAAACTGTTTTTT. Protein: CASSGGHTEKLFF.

The chain recombines TRBV4-2 with TRBJ1-5; D uncertain. The CDR3 totals 13 residues. V was shortened by 0 bases and J by 4 bases, with 4 bases between the two germline ends. The germline V gene encodes CDR1 LGHNA and CDR2 YNFKEQ. The CDR3 region has the DNA TGTGCCAGCAGCCAAGAAACAAATCAGCCCCAGCATTTT. Its protein is CASSQETNQPQHF.

V gene TRBV5-1 combines with J gene TRBJ1-6; D not certain. Germline V gene sequence: CDR1 SGHRS, CDR2 YFSETQ. The V end lost 2 bases, the J end lost 5 bases, and 11 bases lay between the germline ends. CDR3 size: 15 residues. CDR3 DNA: TGCGCCAGCAGCTTAGTGGTCGGGAATAATTCACCCCTCCACTTT. Protein: CASSLVVGNNSPLHF.

The J gene is TRBJ2-3, the V gene TRBV7-3, with D tentatively TRBD2 (6 bases). The V gene's germline CDR1 is SGHTA and CDR2 FQGTGA. The CDR3 extends over 13 amino acids. The ends were cut back, 6 bases at V and 6 bases at J, with 13 bases in the middle. The CDR3 spells CASSSGLFDTQYF. The CDR3 DNA follows: TGTGCCAGCAGTTCGGGACTCTTCGATACGCAGTATTTT.

This rearrangement joins TRBV27 to TRBJ1-3, with a tentative D call TRBD1 (6 bases). V was clipped by 6 bases and J by 0 bases, with 15 bases between them. The germline CDR1 and CDR2 sequences are MNHEY and SMNVEV (reference sequence). The CDR3 covers 16 residues. The CDR3 nucleotides read TGTGCCAGCAGGAGTTCAACAGGGAGCTCTGGAAACACCATATATTTT. As protein: CASRSSTGSSGNTIYF.